This TCR beta chain came from a study of cytomegalovirus exposure and HLA in healthy donors. A multiplex PCR was run with 60 Vbeta primers and 13 Jbeta primers. Profiled with immunoSEQ multiplex PCR; TCRdb holds only in-frame clones, not every one. This table has 80,000 to 100,000 clones, 80% to 85% appearing once. This clone came up once. V was pared by 4 bases and J by 4 bases, with 8 bases of the junction left unmatched. Per germline, CDR1 SGHNT and CDR2 YYREEE (reference sequence). The CDR3 is made up of 15 amino acids. Specimen: PBMCs. This TCR came from a man aged 35 to 55 in good health and CMV-seronegative. V gene TRBV5-4 combines with J gene TRBJ1-2; 9 bases agree with TRBD1. The CDR3 DNA reads as TGTGCCAGCAGCGCGGGACAGGGTGGACCCTATGGCTACACCTTC. Translated, it gives CASSAGQGGPYGYTF.